This TCR beta chain was observed in a study of response to subunit inactivated influenza vaccine. Study-level points and caveats: The authors suggested that few new T cells are recruited per seasonal influenza vaccination.

MiXCR, run by TCRdb on the RT-PCR reads, gives a single entry per CDR3 protein. The table records about 160,000 distinct CDR3 sequences, about a tenth of them present only once. Details on this clonotype: No antigen is known for it.

V gave up 1 base and J gave up 4 bases, with 12 bases separating them. CDR1 SEHNR and CDR2 FQNEAQ come from the germline V gene (reference sequence). The CDR3 totals 15 residues. The rearrangement joins TRBV7-9 to TRBJ2-3; the D is unclear. Sequenced material: non-naive T cells sorted from PBMCs, taken 40 to 50 days after vaccination. The sequence was obtained from a man between 50 and 59 years old who received an inactivated influenza vaccine. The DNA for the CDR3 is TGTGCCAGCAGCTTAGGGCAATCGCCCCCAGATACGCAGTATTTT. Translated, it gives CASSLGQSPPDTQYF. Looking up the rest from reference TRBV7-9 and TRBJ2-3 gives the full variable domain: DTGVSQNPRHKITKRGQNVTFRCDPISEHNRLYWYRQTLGQGPEFLTYFQNEAQLEKSRLLSDRFSAERPKGSFSTLEIQRTEQGDSAMYLCASSLGQSPPDTQYFGPGTRLTVL.